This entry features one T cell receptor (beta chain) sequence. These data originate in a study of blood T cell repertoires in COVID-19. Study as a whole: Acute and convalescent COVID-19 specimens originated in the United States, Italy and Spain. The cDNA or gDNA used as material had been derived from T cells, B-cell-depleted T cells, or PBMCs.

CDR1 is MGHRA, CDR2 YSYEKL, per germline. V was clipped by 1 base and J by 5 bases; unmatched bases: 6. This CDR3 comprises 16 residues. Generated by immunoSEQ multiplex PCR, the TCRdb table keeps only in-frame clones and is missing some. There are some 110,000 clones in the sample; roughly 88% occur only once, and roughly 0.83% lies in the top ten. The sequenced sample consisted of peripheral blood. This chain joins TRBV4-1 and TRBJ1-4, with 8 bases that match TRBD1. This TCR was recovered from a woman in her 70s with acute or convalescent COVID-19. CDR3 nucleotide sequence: TGCGCCAGCAGCCAAGGAGGAAACAGGGGGAATGAAAAACTGTTTTTT. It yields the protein CASSQGGNRGNEKLFF.